Sequencing of this T cell receptor beta chain was carried out in a study of blood T cell repertoires in COVID-19. Background on the study: PBMCs, B-cell-depleted T cells, or T cells provided the cDNA or gDNA that made up the material.

TCRdb keeps only in-frame clones here, not all; method: immunoSEQ multiplex PCR. The table has under 500,000 clones, around 89% seen once. Sequencing was carried out using peripheral blood. The clonotype was recovered from a woman between 25 and 40 years old with acute or convalescent COVID-19.

CDR3 DNA sequence: TGTGCCAGCAGTCCCAAACAGGGGGAAGGGGAGACCCAGTACTTC. Translation gives CASSPKQGEGETQYF. The chain combines TRBV27 with TRBJ2-5, with 8 bases identical to TRBD1. This CDR3 region has 15 residues. The V segment lost 5 bases and the J segment 5 bases; nucleotides outside the gene matches: 10. CDR1 is MNHEY and CDR2 is SMNVEV in the germline V gene (reference sequence).